These T cell receptor beta chains were read from a single sample in a study of shared T cell receptors in the human thymus. Profiled with immunoSEQ multiplex PCR; TCRdb holds only in-frame clones, not every one. The sample has around 730,000 clones, approximately 85% seen once. This sample also appeared in a second study, on human thymus T cells.

Sample: thymocytes. These receptor sequences come from a girl under two years old with a congenital heart defect. Both conserved end residues are part of each CDR3. Fields, in order: J gene, clone size, D gene, V gene, CDR3 DNA, CDR3 protein. The D gene is left open where the match is weak. Clone size is not always given. Where it is, it says once, few, many or a class for expanded clones.

J: TRBJ1-2; size: .; D: .; V: TRBV29-1; DNA: TGCAGCGTTCGAGGGGGGGGGTCGGATGGCTACACCTTC; CDR3: CSVRGGGSDGYTF
J: TRBJ2-7; size: .; D: TRBD1; V: TRBV27; DNA: TGTGCCAGCAGAGACAGGGACGACGAGCAGTACTTC; CDR3: CASRDRDDEQYF
J: TRBJ1-4; size: .; D: .; V: TRBV9; DNA: TGTGCCAGCAGCGTTTATGGGAGGGACAATGAAAAACTGTTTTTT; CDR3: CASSVYGRDNEKLFF
J: TRBJ1-2; size: .; D: .; V: TRBV29-1; DNA: TGCAGCGTTGAAGACCCCCCAAGGGGCTCCTATGGCTACACCTTC; CDR3: CSVEDPPRGSYGYTF
J: TRBJ2-3; size: .; D: TRBD2; V: TRBV7-2; DNA: TGTGCCAGCAGCTCCTGGACTAGCGGGGGGGGAGGGGTAGATACGCAGTATTTT; CDR3: CASSSWTSGGGGVDTQYF
J: TRBJ2-7; size: .; D: .; V: TRBV5-1; DNA: TGCGCCAGCAGCTTCGACAGTAGGCAGGGAAAAATCATTTACGAGCAGTACTTC; CDR3: CASSFDSRQGKIIYEQYF
J: TRBJ1-3; size: .; D: .; V: TRBV6-1; DNA: TGTGCCAGCAGTGACCAGGGTAAACGCTATTTT; CDR3: CASSDQGKRYF
J: TRBJ1-6; size: .; D: .; V: TRBV5-1; DNA: TGCGCCAGCAGCTTGGTTGAGACAGCTTTTAACAATTCACCCCTCCACTTT; CDR3: CASSLVETAFNNSPLHF
J: TRBJ1-6; size: .; D: .; V: TRBV5-6; DNA: TGTGCCAGCAGAGCGGAGCAAACAGGGAGCTCCTATAATTCACCCCTCCACTTT; CDR3: CASRAEQTGSSYNSPLHF
J: TRBJ1-1; size: .; D: TRBD1; V: TRBV6-1; DNA: TGTGCCAGCAGTCTGGACAGGGGGGACACTGAAGCTTTCTTT; CDR3: CASSLDRGDTEAFF
J: TRBJ2-1; size: .; D: .; V: TRBV2; DNA: TGTGCCAGCAGTGTCATCAGGGTCACCTACAATGAGCAGTTCTTC; CDR3: CASSVIRVTYNEQFF
J: TRBJ2-7; size: .; D: TRBD2; V: TRBV5-1; DNA: TGCGCCAGCAGCTTGGTTGGGGGACTAGCGGCCTACGAGCAGTACTTC; CDR3: CASSLVGGLAAYEQYF
J: TRBJ2-6; size: .; D: .; V: TRBV11-2; DNA: TGTGCCAGCAGCTTAACTTTCTCTGGGGCCAACGTCCTGACTTTC; CDR3: CASSLTFSGANVLTF
J: TRBJ2-3; size: .; D: .; V: TRBV5-1; DNA: TGCGCCAGCAGCCCCGGCCGGCAGGCACCTAGCACAGATACGCAGTATTTT; CDR3: CASSPGRQAPSTDTQYF
J: TRBJ1-6; size: once; D: .; V: TRBV7-8; DNA: TGTGCCAGCAGCTTATCATTGGGGCAGGATTATTCACCCCTCCACTTT; CDR3: CASSLSLGQDYSPLHF
J: TRBJ2-3; size: .; D: .; V: TRBV7-8; DNA: TGTGCCTGTACAGCAACTAGCACAGATACGCAGTATTTT; CDR3: CACTATSTDTQYF
J: TRBJ1-1; size: .; D: TRBD1; V: TRBV7-2; DNA: TGTGCCAGCTGCTTATATTACAGGGGGGGCTACACTGAAGCTTTCTTT; CDR3: CASCLYYRGGYTEAFF
J: TRBJ2-1; size: .; D: TRBD2; V: TRBV5-4; DNA: TGTGCCAGCAGCTCGATTGCTAGCGGGGGGGCCCCTGAGCAGTTCTTC; CDR3: CASSSIASGGAPEQFF
J: TRBJ1-2; size: .; D: TRBD1; V: TRBV5-1; DNA: TGCGCCAGCAGCCACAGCTCGGGGACAGGGCTCAATGGGGGCTACACCTTC; CDR3: CASSHSSGTGLNGGYTF
J: TRBJ2-4; size: .; D: .; V: TRBV28; DNA: TGTGCCAGCAGAAACCGGGACTCCTCCAAAAACATTCAGTACTTC; CDR3: CASRNRDSSKNIQYF
J: TRBJ1-1; size: .; D: .; V: TRBV6-6; DNA: TGTGCCACTTTGCCTCGTAAGAGGGCCACTGAAGCTTTCTTT; CDR3: CATLPRKRATEAFF
J: TRBJ1-1; size: .; D: .; V: TRBV6-4; DNA: TGTGCCAGCAGTGACTATAACCTAAGCCGGAACACTGAAGCTTTCTTT; CDR3: CASSDYNLSRNTEAFF
J: TRBJ2-3; size: .; D: .; V: TRBV2; DNA: TGTGCCAGCAATCACCCAACTAGGGATACGCAGTATTTT; CDR3: CASNHPTRDTQYF
J: TRBJ1-6; size: few; D: .; V: TRBV7-2; DNA: TGTGCCAGCAGCCCTAGTGGCGGGGTGAATTCACCCCTCCACTTT; CDR3: CASSPSGGVNSPLHF
J: TRBJ1-2; size: .; D: .; V: TRBV13; DNA: TGTGCCAGCAGCCCCCGAGAGGTAGACAGGTACTATGGCTACACCTTC; CDR3: CASSPREVDRYYGYTF
J: TRBJ1-5; size: .; D: TRBD1; V: TRBV6-1; DNA: TGTGCCAGCAGTGACCGAGCGACAGGGGGCGGACATAGCAATCAGCCCCAGCATTTT; CDR3: CASSDRATGGGHSNQPQHF
J: TRBJ2-1; size: .; D: TRBD2; V: TRBV11-1; DNA: TGTGCCAGCAGCTTAGTCGAGCGGGGGGGATCCTACAATGAGCAGTTCTTC; CDR3: CASSLVERGGSYNEQFF
J: TRBJ1-1; size: .; D: .; V: TRBV6-5; DNA: TGTGCCAGCAGTTACTCGGAGATGCCGGGCACTGAAGCTTTCTTT; CDR3: CASSYSEMPGTEAFF
J: TRBJ1-2; size: .; D: .; V: TRBV7-8; DNA: TGTGCCAGCAGCGGGATGGGACAACGTGGTGGCTACACCTTC; CDR3: CASSGMGQRGGYTF
J: TRBJ1-3; size: .; D: .; V: TRBV28; DNA: TGTGCCAGCAGTTTTATAGACACAGTTGGAAACACCATATATTTT; CDR3: CASSFIDTVGNTIYF
J: TRBJ1-6; size: once; D: .; V: TRBV5-4; DNA: TGTGCCAGCAGCTTGGGGGCTCCGCAAAATAATTCACCCCTCCACTTT; CDR3: CASSLGAPQNNSPLHF
J: TRBJ2-1; size: .; D: TRBD2; V: TRBV18; DNA: TGTGCCAGCTCACCAGTGGGACTAGCTAATGAGCAGTTCTTC; CDR3: CASSPVGLANEQFF
J: TRBJ2-1; size: .; D: TRBD2; V: TRBV5-1; DNA: TGCGCCAGCAGCCCGCGGACTAGACCCTACAATGAGCAGTTCTTC; CDR3: CASSPRTRPYNEQFF
J: TRBJ1-2; size: once; D: .; V: TRBV6-6; DNA: TGTGCCAGCAGGGGCCGGGGGTCTCATGGCTACACCTTC; CDR3: CASRGRGSHGYTF
J: TRBJ1-1; size: few; D: .; V: TRBV6-1; DNA: TGTGCCAGCAGTGAAGAACTTAAGACAGGCATGAACACTGAAGCTTTCTTT; CDR3: CASSEELKTGMNTEAFF
J: TRBJ2-2; size: .; D: TRBD1; V: TRBV6-1; DNA: TGTGCCAGCATCGCCCAGGGGGCAAACACCGGGGAGCTGTTTTTT; CDR3: CASIAQGANTGELFF
J: TRBJ2-7; size: .; D: TRBD1; V: TRBV28; DNA: TGTGCCAGCAGAGGACCGGGACAGGGGAACTACGAGCAGTACTTC; CDR3: CASRGPGQGNYEQYF
J: TRBJ1-1; size: .; D: .; V: TRBV5-1; DNA: TGCGCCAGCCACAGGGACCGCAACACTGAAGCTTTCTTT; CDR3: CASHRDRNTEAFF
J: TRBJ1-5; size: .; D: TRBD1; V: TRBV28; DNA: TGTGCCAGCAGCTACAGGGGCGACCAGCCCCAGCATTTT; CDR3: CASSYRGDQPQHF
J: TRBJ1-6; size: few; D: .; V: TRBV21-1; DNA: TGTGCCAGCAGCAAATGGCGGGTTAGAAATTCACCCCTCCACTTT; CDR3: CASSKWRVRNSPLHF
J: TRBJ2-1; size: .; D: TRBD2; V: TRBV27; DNA: TGTGCCAGCAGTTACCCCAGCGGGAGTGAGCAGTTCTTC; CDR3: CASSYPSGSEQFF
J: TRBJ2-1; size: .; D: .; V: TRBV7-2; DNA: TGTGCCAGCAGCTCCGGCAGGCTAAAAGAGTCCAATGAGCAGTTCTTC; CDR3: CASSSGRLKESNEQFF
J: TRBJ1-6; size: .; D: .; V: TRBV28; DNA: TGTGCCAGCAGTTTCGATAAGGGGTATAATTCACCCCTCCACTTT; CDR3: CASSFDKGYNSPLHF
J: TRBJ1-1; size: .; D: .; V: TRBV6-6; DNA: TGTGCCAGCAGCCCCCCGGGGACTACTGAAGCTTTCTTT; CDR3: CASSPPGTTEAFF
J: TRBJ2-7; size: .; D: TRBD1; V: TRBV6-5; DNA: TGTGCCAGCAGTTCCGACAGGGGACACCACTACGAGCAGTACTTC; CDR3: CASSSDRGHHYEQYF
J: TRBJ1-2; size: .; D: TRBD1; V: TRBV7-9; DNA: TGTGCCAGCGACTGCCGGGACAGGGGGCCCCATTATGGCTACACCTTC; CDR3: CASDCRDRGPHYGYTF
J: TRBJ1-2; size: .; D: TRBD1; V: TRBV7-7; DNA: TGTGCCAGCAGCCGGACAGGGGAAAGTAACTATGGCTACACCTTC; CDR3: CASSRTGESNYGYTF
J: TRBJ2-5; size: .; D: .; V: TRBV5-6; DNA: TGTGCCAGCAGCTTTTTCGCGCGGGGTCCGGCGACCCAGTACTTC; CDR3: CASSFFARGPATQYF
J: TRBJ2-3; size: .; D: TRBD1; V: TRBV11-2; DNA: TGTGCCCAGGGGGACAGGGATAGTGGCACAGATACGCAGTATTTT; CDR3: CAQGDRDSGTDTQYF
J: TRBJ2-3; size: once; D: .; V: TRBV5-6; DNA: TGTGCCAGCAGCTCAACCCGGCTAGCCGGCACAGATACGCAGTATTTT; CDR3: CASSSTRLAGTDTQYF
J: TRBJ2-3; size: once; D: .; V: TRBV10-2; DNA: TGCGCCAGCAGTCTCGGGGGAAGAGAGAACACAGATACGCAGTATTTT; CDR3: CASSLGGRENTDTQYF
J: TRBJ2-1; size: .; D: .; V: TRBV16; DNA: TGTGCCAGCAGCCAACTGGGACACGGTGGTGGTGAGCAGTTCTTC; CDR3: CASSQLGHGGGEQFF
J: TRBJ2-3; size: .; D: .; V: TRBV5-4; DNA: TGTGCCAGCAGCTTCTTTTTGGGGGGGCCGAGAGATACGCAGTATTTT; CDR3: CASSFFLGGPRDTQYF
J: TRBJ2-7; size: .; D: TRBD1; V: TRBV7-8; DNA: TGTGCCAGCAGCTTACGTGGTCGGACAGGGGTGTCCTCCTACGAGCAGTACTTC; CDR3: CASSLRGRTGVSSYEQYF